The 19 T cell receptor beta chains reported below all come from one sample, sequenced in a study of cytomegalovirus exposure and HLA in healthy donors. A multiplex PCR was run with 60 Vbeta primers and 13 Jbeta primers. Libraries were prepared by immunoSEQ multiplex PCR; TCRdb keeps only in-frame clonotypes and omits some of them. The sample lists around 96,000 clones; 80% were seen once. The specimen sequenced was PBMCs. These receptors all come from a man younger than 35 in good health and CMV-seronegative.

The chain joins TRBV6-5 to TRBJ2-2; TRBD2 is a possible D gene (5 bases). The germline CDR1 and CDR2 sequences are MNHEY and SVGAGI. Trimming left V 6 bases short and J 6 bases short, with 14 bases between. This CDR3 region has 14 residues. The CDR3 sequence is CASRPGRRSGELFF. CDR3 sequence (DNA): TGTGCCAGCAGACCCGGCCGGAGGTCCGGGGAGCTGTTTTTT.

The J gene is TRBJ2-3, the V gene TRBV9, with 8 nucleotides matching TRBD1. CDR1 and CDR2 from the germline V gene are SGDLS and YYNGEE. V lost 3 bases to trimming and J lost 2 bases; unmatched junction nucleotides: 14. This CDR3 has 18 residues. The CDR3 protein is CASSATWTGSVVTDTQYF. CDR3 DNA: TGTGCCAGCAGCGCCACCTGGACAGGGTCGGTGGTCACAGATACGCAGTATTTT.

V is TRBV11-3 and J is TRBJ2-1; 13 bases line up with TRBD2. V shed 1 base and J 6 bases; nucleotides not matched to a gene: 6. The CDR3 covers 17 residues. CDR1 is SGHNT and CDR2 is YENEEA in the germline V gene. The CDR3 DNA sequence: TGTGCCAGCAGCTTAGCGACTAGCGGGGGGCCTACCAATGAGCAGTTCTTC. Its translation is CASSLATSGGPTNEQFF. The full variable domain, completed using reference TRBV11-3 and TRBJ2-1, is EAGVVQSPRYKIIEKKQPVAFWCNPISGHNTLYWYLQNLGQGPELLIRYENEEAVDDSQLPKDRFSAERLKGVDSTLKIQPAELGDSAVYLCASSLATSGGPTNEQFFGPGTRLTVL.

This clone showed up just a few times. The J gene is TRBJ2-6, the V gene TRBV2; 10 nucleotides agree with TRBD1. Losses at the gene ends were 6 bases for V and 2 bases for J; bases not matched to a gene: 10. The CDR3 length is 18 residues. Germline V gene sequence: CDR1 SNHLY, CDR2 FYNNEI. DNA for the CDR3: TGTGCCAGCAGATCCTTCCGGGACAGGGGAACTGGGGCCAACGTCCTGACTTTC. Protein sequence: CASRSFRDRGTGANVLTF. The whole variable domain, filled in from reference TRBV2 and TRBJ2-6, reads EPEVTQTPSHQVTQMGQEVILRCVPISNHLYFYWYRQILGQKVEFLVSFYNNEISEKSEIFDDQFSVERPDGSNFTLKIRSTKLEDSAMYFCASRSFRDRGTGANVLTFGAGSRLTVL.

The CDR3 protein is CASSQANGRDGYTF. The CDR3 DNA reads as TGCGCCAGCAGCCAAGCTAATGGGCGCGATGGCTACACCTTC. The chain carries TRBV4-1 and TRBJ1-2; D unresolved. Germline V gives CDR1 MGHRA, CDR2 YSYEKL. V gave up 1 base and J gave up 6 bases, with 12 bases separating them. The CDR3 runs to 14 residues.

Notes on this clone: One end of the junction does not line up with germline, which may come from a read error. The chain joins TRBV7-9 to TRBJ1-2; D gene uncertain. In germline, CDR1 is SEHNR, CDR2 FQNEAQ (reference sequence). The CDR3 length is 17 residues. CDR3 coding DNA: TGTTCCAGCAGCTTAGTAGATGGGCATGGGTCAAACTATGGCTACACCTTC. It encodes CSSSLVDGHGSNYGYTF.

The chain links TRBV6-1 to TRBJ1-1; D is possibly TRBD1 (6 bases). The CDR3 loop spans 18 amino acids. CDR1 and CDR2 from the germline V gene are MNHNS and SASEGT. Deletions cut 4 bases from V and 1 base from J, with 22 bases between. CDR3 sequence reads: CASSAQGTRTDTNTEAFF. As DNA, the CDR3 is TGTGCCAGCAGTGCACAGGGAACCCGGACAGATACGAACACTGAAGCTTTCTTT.

A remark on this clone: The junction departs from germline at one end; a sequencing error may be responsible. The chain recombines TRBV7-9 with TRBJ1-2; D is unresolved. Germline V gene sequence: CDR1 SEHNR, CDR2 FQNEAQ (reference sequence). The length of the CDR3 is 14 residues. The CDR3 loop is CSSSLDLARDGYTF. The CDR3, as DNA: TGTTCCAGCAGCTTAGATCTGGCCCGGGATGGCTACACCTTC. Supplemented by reference TRBV7-9 and TRBJ1-2, the full variable domain reads DTGVSQNPRHKITKRGQNVTFRCDPISEHNRLYWYRQTLGQGPEFLTYFQNEAQLEKSRLLSDRFSAERPKGSFSTLEIQRTEQGDSAMYLCSSSLDLARDGYTFGSGTRLTVV.

The chain recombines TRBV5-1 with TRBJ1-1, with 7 nucleotides matching TRBD1. CDR3 length: 14 amino acids. The V gene end was trimmed by 0 bases and the J gene end by 6 bases; junction bases not matched to a gene: 5. Germline-derived CDR1 and CDR2 are SGHRS and YFSETQ. CDR3 nucleotide sequence: TGCGCCAGCAGCTTGGCACAGGGGTACGCTGAAGCTTTCTTT. It yields the protein CASSLAQGYAEAFF.

V usage is TRBV6-4 and J usage is TRBJ2-2, with 13 bases that match TRBD2. V was pared by 2 bases and J by 6 bases, with 0 bases of the junction left unmatched. CDR1 and CDR2 (germline): MRHNA, SNTAGT. The CDR3 extends over 15 amino acids. For the CDR3, the DNA is TGTGCCAGCAGTGACACTAGCGGGGGGGCCGGGGAGCTGTTTTTT. It codes for CASSDTSGGAGELFF.

This sequence joins TRBV5-1 and TRBJ2-2; 10 bases are shared with TRBD2. Germline V gene data show CDR1 as SGHRS and CDR2 as YFSETQ. The junction had 7 bases not matched to a gene; V was cut back by 4 bases and J by 4 bases. This CDR3 spans 16 amino acids. The CDR3 nucleotides are TGCGCCAGCAGCGAAGCGGGGGGGCACTTCACCGGGGAGCTGTTTTTT. It is translated as CASSEAGGHFTGELFF.

CDR3 loop: CASSGRGSPLHF. CDR3 DNA sequence: TGTGCCAGCAGTGGTAGGGGTTCACCCCTCCACTTT. The rearrangement uses TRBV2 and TRBJ1-6; possible D gene TRBD1, 5 bases. The germline V and J ends were trimmed by 4 bases and 9 bases, with 7 bases remaining between them. From germline, CDR1 is SNHLY and CDR2 FYNNEI. The CDR3 is 12 residues long.

The chain recombines TRBV13 with TRBJ2-3; 8 nucleotides line up with TRBD2. Germline V CDR1 and CDR2: PRHDT, FYEKMQ (reference sequence). The J segment lost 10 bases and the V segment lost 0 bases, leaving 15 bases of the junction unmatched. The CDR3 runs 17 residues. CDR3 nucleotide sequence: TGTGCCAGCAGCTTAGGGCCCTGGGCGGGGGGCCCTCACCCGCAGTATTTT. It yields the protein CASSLGPWAGGPHPQYF.

This chain links TRBV2 with TRBJ2-3, with D possibly being TRBD2 (6 bases). CDR3 length equals 15 residues. V lost 0 bases, J lost 2 bases, and 9 bases lay in between. Germline assignment: CDR1 SNHLY and CDR2 FYNNEI. CDR3 DNA sequence: TGTGCCAGCAGTGAAGCGGCGGGGTTCACAGATACGCAGTATTTT. It is translated as CASSEAAGFTDTQYF.

This sequence joins TRBV18 and TRBJ2-1; weak D call: TRBD1 (6 bases). The CDR3 has 17 residues. The germline CDR1 and CDR2 sequences are KGHSH and LQKENI. The ends were cut back, 1 base at V and 0 bases at J, with 13 bases in the middle. CDR3 sequence (DNA): TGTGCCAGCTCACCACGCACAGGGATTAGCTCCTACAATGAGCAGTTCTTC. Protein product: CASSPRTGISSYNEQFF.

This chain links TRBV5-1 with TRBJ2-7, with D possibly being TRBD2 (5 bases). Between the trimmed V and J ends, which lost 1 base and 2 bases, there was a span of 10 bases. The germline CDR1 and CDR2 sequences are SGHRS and YFSETQ. The CDR3 totals 14 residues. CDR3 nucleotides: TGCGCCAGCAGCTTGAAGAGGGCTACCTACGAGCAGTACTTC. It is translated as CASSLKRATYEQYF.

This clone has only a few counts. The V and J genes are TRBV15 and TRBJ1-2; D is unclear. Germline loops: CDR1 LNHNV, CDR2 YYDKDF (reference sequence). Trimming shortened V by 0 bases and J by 2 bases, and 16 bases separated the two germline ends. The CDR3 totals 17 residues. The DNA of the CDR3 is TGTGCCACCAGCAGAGAGGTCCCCCACATGGGCAACTATGGCTACACCTTC. Its protein is CATSREVPHMGNYGYTF.

This clone was counted a few times. This chain joins TRBV19 and TRBJ1-5; TRBD1 aligns across 7 bases. Germline CDR1 and CDR2: LNHDA and SQIVND (reference sequence). The CDR3 is made up of 17 amino acids. V lost 4 bases, J lost 0 bases, and 9 bases stayed unmatched. The CDR3 coding sequence is TGTGCCAGTAGTACCACATCCGGGACAGATAGCAATCAGCCCCAGCATTTT. Protein product: CASSTTSGTDSNQPQHF.

This clone appeared a single time. This sequence joins TRBV19 and TRBJ1-2, with 9 bases lining up with TRBD1. Germline loops: CDR1 LNHDA, CDR2 SQIVND (reference sequence). The CDR3 runs to 16 residues. With V trimmed by 3 bases and J by 12 bases, 17 bases remained unmatched. The CDR3, as DNA: TGTGCCAGTAGTATCCTCATGGGACAGGGCTATTTCGGCCACACCTTC. This sequence encodes CASSILMGQGYFGHTF.